Presented here are 7 T cell receptor beta chains from one specimen sequenced in a study of blood T cell repertoires in COVID-19. TCRdb's table, derived via immunoSEQ multiplex PCR, lists solely in-frame clones and lacks some. The sample holds tens of thousands of clones, roughly 80% seen once. Material: peripheral blood. These receptors were taken from a human donor in a cohort sampled during active COVID-19.

V and J are TRBV11-2 and TRBJ2-7; 8 bases agree with TRBD1. The CDR3 is 14 residues long. Trimming at V came to 5 bases and at J to 4 bases, leaving 7 bases not matched to a gene. The germline CDR1 and CDR2 sequences are SGHAT and FQNNGV. The CDR3 DNA is TGTGCCAGCAGCCAAGGACAGGGTTGGTACGAGCAGTACTTC. This sequence encodes CASSQGQGWYEQYF.

This chain's CDR3 is CASSFRQGRRAFF. In DNA form, the CDR3 reads TGCGCCAGCAGCTTTCGGCAGGGGCGACGCGCTTTCTTT. This rearrangement joins TRBV5-1 to TRBJ1-1; TRBD1 might be the D (6 bases). The V and J ends lost 2 bases and 11 bases respectively, with 16 bases between them. CDR1 SGHRS and CDR2 YFSETQ come from the germline V gene. The length of the CDR3 is 13 residues.

The chain has TRBV5-6 and TRBJ2-1, with TRBD1 matching 7 bases. The CDR3 is made up of 13 amino acids. CDR1 and CDR2 (germline): SGHDT, YYEEEE. The V segment lost 1 base and the J segment 9 bases; nucleotides outside the gene matches: 4. CDR3 nucleotides: TGTGCCAGCAGCTTGCCAGGGGGTGGTGAGCAGTTCTTC. It specifies CASSLPGGGEQFF.

This clone has just a few counts. The chain carries TRBV7-3 and TRBJ1-1, with D hard to call. The CDR3 consists of 16 residues. V was trimmed by 5 bases and J by 0 bases, leaving 16 bases between them. Germline CDR1 reads SGHTA; CDR2 reads FQGTGA. Here the CDR3 reads CASSVGPLYVNTEAFF. The CDR3 DNA reads TGTGCCAGCAGCGTGGGCCCCCTTTATGTGAACACTGAAGCTTTCTTT.

The CDR3 bases are TGCGCCAGCAGCTCGGGGAGCGGGACGGATACGCAGTATTTT. Translated, it gives CASSSGSGTDTQYF. V and J are TRBV5-1 and TRBJ2-3, with TRBD2 identical over 7 bases. Trimming at V came to 3 bases and at J to 6 bases, leaving 7 bases not matched to a gene. This CDR3 has 14 amino acids. Germline V CDR1 and CDR2: SGHRS, YFSETQ.

Points on this clone: In the same sample, other DNA sequences code for this CDR3. This chain connects TRBV7-9 to TRBJ2-3; 15 nucleotides line up with TRBD2. Looked up from germline, CDR1 is SEHNR and CDR2 is FQNEAQ (reference sequence). Trimming at V came to 5 bases and at J to 5 bases, leaving 2 bases not matched to a gene. The CDR3 length is 15 residues. The CDR3: CASSLGLAGGDTQYF. As DNA, the CDR3 is TGTGCCAGCAGCCTGGGACTAGCGGGGGGAGATACGCAGTATTTT.

V gene TRBV7-6 combines with J gene TRBJ2-1, with 12 bases lining up with TRBD2. The junction had 11 bases not matched to a gene; V was cut back by 5 bases and J by 9 bases. Germline V CDR1 and CDR2: SGHVS, FNYEAQ. The CDR3 consists of 16 residues. In DNA, the CDR3 is TGTGCCAGCAGCCCCTCCTCTAGCGGGGGGGCTGGTGAGCAGTTCTTC. Protein: CASSPSSSGGAGEQFF.